These 9 T cell receptor beta chains came from one sample sequenced in a study of identical twins. MiXCR was run by TCRdb on the 5' RACE reads, yielding one entry per CDR3 protein. Among 700,000 or so distinct CDR3 sequences listed, about 9.4% were seen once. This same sample was also taken into another study, of yellow fever vaccine responses in identical twins.

The sequenced sample consisted of PBMCs. These TCRs come from a woman under 30 in good health.

The gene calls are TRBV10-1 and TRBJ2-7; D remains ambiguous. Trimming left V 0 bases short and J 1 base short, with 10 bases between. Germline V CDR1 and CDR2: WNHNN, SYGVQD (reference sequence). The CDR3 is 15 amino acids. In DNA form, the CDR3 reads TGCGCCAGCAGTGAGTCGAGCCTACAGTCCTACGAGCAGTACTTC. Protein product: CASSESSLQSYEQYF.

This clonotype was seen many times. This chain connects TRBV29-1 to TRBJ2-7, with D tentatively TRBD1 (5 bases). The V gene lost 4 bases and the J gene lost 3 bases, with 13 bases spanning the gap. This CDR3 comprises 13 residues. Germline values: CDR1 SQVTM, CDR2 ANQGSEA. The CDR3 region has the DNA TGCAGCGTTGGGAAGGGGCCGGTCTACGAGCAGTACTTC. This codes for CSVGKGPVYEQYF.

This clonotype was observed a few times. The DNA of the CDR3 is TGCAGTGCTAGAGATCTTCGTCTTTCGGGCTACAATGAGCAGTTCTTC. This encodes CSARDLRLSGYNEQFF. The chain joins TRBV20-1 to TRBJ2-1; D unresolved. V lost 0 bases to trimming and J lost 3 bases, with 15 bases between them. The CDR3 runs to 16 residues. Germline values: CDR1 DFQATT, CDR2 SNEGSKA (reference sequence).

This clonotype has just a few counts. This chain links TRBV20-1 with TRBJ2-5; the match to TRBD1 covers 9 bases. Germline V gene sequence: CDR1 DFQATT, CDR2 SNEGSKA (reference sequence). V gave up 6 bases and J gave up 5 bases; unmatched junction bases: 16. This CDR3 has 16 residues. The CDR3: CSATGTGFLQAETQYF. CDR3 in DNA: TGCAGTGCAACCGGGACAGGGTTCCTACAAGCGGAGACCCAGTACTTC.

The gene calls are TRBV20-1 and TRBJ2-3; no firm D call. The germline gives CDR1 DFQATT, CDR2 SNEGSKA (reference sequence). V lost 6 bases, J lost 2 bases, and 6 bases lay in between. The CDR3 runs to 11 residues. The CDR3 is CSAPYTDTQYF. The DNA for the CDR3 is TGCAGTGCCCCCTACACAGATACGCAGTATTTT.

In its sample, this clonotype was seen many times. CDR3 coding DNA: TGCAGTGCTAGAGATATAAAGCGCGTAAGCTCCTACAATGAGCAGTTCTTC. As protein: CSARDIKRVSSYNEQFF. This chain uses TRBV20-1 with TRBJ2-1; D not certain. From germline, CDR1 is DFQATT and CDR2 SNEGSKA (reference sequence). Trimming took off 0 bases at V and 0 bases at J, with 15 bases between the two ends. The CDR3 totals 17 residues.

Here the CDR3 DNA reads TGTGCCAGCAGCCCTTTCGGGTACCAGCCCCAGCATTTT. Translation: CASSPFGYQPQHF. V gene TRBV16 combines with J gene TRBJ1-5; D gene ambiguous. V lost 4 bases to trimming and J lost 7 bases, with 11 bases between them. The CDR3 covers 13 residues. The V gene's germline CDR1 is KGHSY and CDR2 FQNENV. The variable domain in full, with the rest retrieved from reference TRBV16 and TRBJ1-5, is GEEVAQTPKHLVRGEGQKAKLYCAPIKGHSYVFWYQQVLKNEFKFLISFQNENVFDETGMPKERFSAKCLPNSPCSLEIQATKLEDSAVYFCASSPFGYQPQHFGDGTRLSIL.

V usage is TRBV2 and J usage is TRBJ2-7, with 9 positions matching TRBD2. V was clipped by 3 bases and J by 4 bases; unmatched bases: 7. The CDR3 is 15 residues long. Germline lookup yields CDR1 SNHLY and CDR2 FYNNEI. CDR3 loop: CASSDARLAVYEQYF. The CDR3, as DNA: TGTGCCAGCAGTGACGCTCGACTAGCGGTTTACGAGCAGTACTTC.

In its sample, this clonotype was seen a few times. The gene calls are TRBV7-2 and TRBJ2-1, with D unclear. The CDR3 covers 15 residues. Germline assignment: CDR1 SGHTA and CDR2 FQGNSA. V was trimmed by 1 base and J by 8 bases, leaving 15 bases between them. The CDR3 nucleotides are TGTGCCAGCAGCTTAGTAGGCCGGACGACCTATGAGCAGTTCTTC. Translating it yields CASSLVGRTTYEQFF.